Listed below are T cell receptor beta chains from one sample, sequenced in a study of cytomegalovirus exposure and HLA in healthy donors. This table comes from immunoSEQ multiplex PCR, and its TCRdb copy is limited to in-frame clones, with some not included. The sample consists of some 150,000 clones, 79% of them appearing once. Sequenced sample: PBMCs. These receptors were obtained from a man in his forties in good health and CMV-seronegative. CDR3s include the opening cysteine and the closing phenylalanine or tryptophan. D genes are given only for firm matches. Clone size is stated in some rows and not others, as once, few, many or a class when expanded.

clone_size	v_call	d_call	j_call	cdr3_nt	cdr3_aa
NA	TRBV5-6	TRBD1	TRBJ2-2	TGTGCCAGCAGCTTTGGGACAGGGACGGCCACCGGGGAGCTGTTTTTT	CASSFGTGTATGELFF
once	TRBV5-1	TRBD2	TRBJ2-3	TGCGCCAGCAGCGCGGGACTAACTGTTGGCACAGATACGCAGTATTTT	CASSAGLTVGTDTQYF
once	TRBV19	NA	TRBJ1-1	TGTGCCAGTAGCGAACAGGGCATGAACACTGAAGCTTTCTTT	CASSEQGMNTEAFF
NA	TRBV7-2	NA	TRBJ2-3	TGTGCCAGCAGCCCAAACACAGATACGCAGTATTTT	CASSPNTDTQYF
NA	TRBV28	NA	TRBJ2-3	TGTGCCAGCAGCCTACCCGGGGCGCAGTATTTT	CASSLPGAQYF
NA	TRBV5-4	NA	TRBJ2-4	TGTGCCAGCAGCTTGGCAGGGTTGAACAGTCAGTACTTC	CASSLAGLNSQYF
NA	TRBV18	TRBD2	TRBJ2-2	TGTGCCAGCTCACCTTTACTAGCGGGGAACACCGGGGAGCTGTTTTTT	CASSPLLAGNTGELFF
NA	TRBV27	NA	TRBJ1-5	TGTGCCAGCAGTTCGAGGTTTCGTCAGCCCCAGCATTTT	CASSSRFRQPQHF
NA	TRBV14	NA	TRBJ2-5	TGTGCCAGTTCGAGGCATCTATCCGCGGGGGAGACCCAGTACTTC	CASSRHLSAGETQYF
few	TRBV10-3	NA	TRBJ2-3	TGTGCCATCATGGGACATTCCACAGATACGCAGTATTTT	CAIMGHSTDTQYF
NA	TRBV28	TRBD2	TRBJ2-1	TGTGCCAGCAGTTCCCTTCTGGGGGGGAGCTCCTACAATGAGCAGTTCTTC	CASSSLLGGSSYNEQFF
NA	TRBV5-1	TRBD2	TRBJ2-2	TGCGCCAGCAGCTTGGCCTTAGCGGGGTCGAACACCGGGGAGCTGTTTTTT	CASSLALAGSNTGELFF
NA	TRBV5-1	NA	TRBJ2-7	TGCGCCAGCAGCTTGGTGGGGCGACAGGACGAGCAGTACTTC	CASSLVGRQDEQYF
once	TRBV9	TRBD2	TRBJ2-3	TGTGCCAGCAGCGTAATAGCGGGGCCAGATACGCAGTATTTT	CASSVIAGPDTQYF
NA	TRBV29-1	NA	TRBJ2-5	TGCAGCGTTGAAGATACTACTTCCTACCAAGAGACCCAGTACTTC	CSVEDTTSYQETQYF
NA	TRBV7-9	NA	TRBJ2-7	TGTTCCAGCAGCTTAAGCACCTTGAACAGATTCAACGAGCAGTACTTC	CSSSLSTLNRFNEQYF
NA	TRBV5-1	TRBD1	TRBJ1-4	TGCGCCAGCAGCCCCCGACAGGGAAGTGAAAAACTGTTTTTT	CASSPRQGSEKLFF
NA	TRBV5-1	NA	TRBJ2-4	TGCGCCAGCAGATCAGACCCCGAGGTTGGCAGTCAGTACTTC	CASRSDPEVGSQYF
NA	TRBV5-4	NA	TRBJ2-2	TGTGCCAGCAGACCTAGGACAGACACCGGGGAGCTGTTTTTT	CASRPRTDTGELFF
NA	TRBV19	NA	TRBJ1-3	TGTGCTAGTAGTATCCGTACTGGAAACACCATATATTTT	CASSIRTGNTIYF
NA	TRBV28	TRBD1	TRBJ2-5	TGTGCCAGCAGTTTATCATCACAGGGGGAAGAGACCCAGTACTTC	CASSLSSQGEETQYF
NA	TRBV5-1	TRBD1	TRBJ2-2	TGCGCCAGCAGCTTGGACGGACAGGGGAACACCGGGGAGCTGTTTTTT	CASSLDGQGNTGELFF
few	TRBV28	NA	TRBJ2-6	TGTGCCAGCAGTTCGTACTTCTCTGGGGCCAACGTCCTGACTTTC	CASSSYFSGANVLTF
NA	TRBV27	TRBD1	TRBJ1-5	TGTGCCAGCAGTTTCGACAGGGATCAGCCCCAGCATTTT	CASSFDRDQPQHF
NA	TRBV2	NA	TRBJ2-7	TGTGCCAGCAGTGAATGGGGGCGGGGGACCAAGTCCTACGAGCAGTACTTC	CASSEWGRGTKSYEQYF
NA	TRBV11-1	NA	TRBJ2-7	TGTGCCAGCAGTCCTGCCGGGACACTCTCTTTCGGTCCGTACTTC	CASSPAGTLSFGPYF